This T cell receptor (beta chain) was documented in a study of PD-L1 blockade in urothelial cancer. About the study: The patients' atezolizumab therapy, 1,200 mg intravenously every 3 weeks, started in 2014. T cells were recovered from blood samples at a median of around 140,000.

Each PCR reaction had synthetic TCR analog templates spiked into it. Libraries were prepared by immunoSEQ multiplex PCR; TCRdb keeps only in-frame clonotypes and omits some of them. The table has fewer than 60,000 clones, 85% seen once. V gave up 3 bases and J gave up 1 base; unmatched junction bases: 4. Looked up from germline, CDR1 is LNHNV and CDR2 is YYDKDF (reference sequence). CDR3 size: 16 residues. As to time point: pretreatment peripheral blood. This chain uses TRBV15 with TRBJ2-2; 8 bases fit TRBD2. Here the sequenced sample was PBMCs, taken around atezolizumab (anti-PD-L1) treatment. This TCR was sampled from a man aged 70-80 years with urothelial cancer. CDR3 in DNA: TGTGCCACCAGCAGTCCGGGAGGGGGGAACACCGGGGAGCTGTTTTTT. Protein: CATSSPGGGNTGELFF. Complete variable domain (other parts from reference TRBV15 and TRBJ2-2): DAMVIQNPRYQVTQFGKPVTLSCSQTLNHNVMYWYQQKSSQAPKLLFHYYDKDFNNEADTPDNFQSRRPNTSFCFLDIRSPGLGDTAMYLCATSSPGGGNTGELFFGEGSRLTVL.